This record covers a single T cell receptor beta chain. The specificity of this receptor is unknown. No base quality information exists; no much larger clone differs at one position. This specimen comes from a study of blood T cell repertoires in COVID-19 (dated by TCRdb to the early 2020s). Concerning the study at large: Samples from collaborators originated in the United States, Italy and Spain and spanned both the acute and convalescent phases of COVID-19. The samples were drawn from the first 160 participants of the ongoing ImmuneRACE study and from 1,254 subjects provided by 6 global collaborators. Nearly every sample came with metadata listing a de-identified subject ID, COVID-19 status, age in years and sex. The prospective study material was composed of cDNA or gDNA derived from T cells, B-cell-depleted T cells, or PBMCs. Subjects who had been exposed to COVID-19, were actively infected with it, or had recovered from it provided the deeply sampled blood TCRbeta repertoires that made up the dataset. HLA class I and class II types, where available, came from metadata supplied by the sample provider rather than from assay-based typing. The repertoires were made available in a free public database intended to serve as a resource for research on the immune response to SARS-CoV-2.

The V and J ends are trimmed by 5 bases and 3 bases, leaving 18 bases between them. According to the germline V gene (reference sequence), CDR1 reads SEHNR and CDR2 reads FQNEAQ. The CDR3 spans 16 residues, from the cysteine through the phenylalanine. Only the CDR3 portion is preserved as DNA: 48 bases, with reading frame beginning at the first base. TCRbeta CDR3 regions were amplified from genomic DNA by means of the immunoSEQ Assay, a bias-controlled multiplex PCR. Per the original workflow: Nucleated cell counts per sample were estimated from amplification of reference gene primers within the assay. To quantify the absolute abundance of each unique TCRbeta CDR3 rearrangement, sequence reads were collapsed and filtered. Productive Simpson clonality was computed per sample as the square root of Simpson's diversity index over productive rearrangements. The table was pulled from immuneACCESS by TCRdb, which kept in-frame rearrangements only. Such tables lose some clones; where checked, under half of the loss comes from unresolved V genes, and the rest has no known cause. D and trimming were read from the DNA, whereas the V and J calls and clone size are those reported in that table. In this sample the table shows around 200,000 clones, 87% of which occur a single time. The leading ten clones occupy about an eighth of the sample.

Study-wide findings and limitations: The quantity of clinical and demographic metadata differed by source and by participant and was supplied without curation.

Samples from volunteer blood donors who had recovered from COVID-19 were contributed by a second Seattle source. Each collaborating institution followed its own protocols to collect whole blood in K2EDTA tubes. Collaborator samples were shipped for TCRbeta analysis as frozen whole blood, isolated PBMCs, or DNA extracted from either sample type. The clonotype was recovered from a woman aged 18 to 35 who had recovered from COVID-19. The rearrangement joined TRBV7-9 to TRBJ2-3; TRBD2 is a possible D gene, resting on 5 matching bases. The source material was peripheral blood. The CDR3 region: CASSPGPAIATDTQYF. The nucleotide sequence reads TGTGCCAGCAGCCCCGGCCCGGCCATAGCGACAGATACGCAGTATTTT. Full variable domain (CDR3 extended with the reference TRBV7-9 and TRBJ2-3 proteins): DTGVSQNPRHKITKRGQNVTFRCDPISEHNRLYWYRQTLGQGPEFLTYFQNEAQLEKSRLLSDRFSAERPKGSFSTLEIQRTEQGDSAMYLCASSPGPAIATDTQYFGPGTRLTVL.